This TCR beta chain was captured in a study of blood T cell repertoires in COVID-19. Study as a whole: Material from acute and convalescent COVID-19 was sourced from the United States, Italy and Spain.

This CDR3 region has 12 residues. CDR1 is DFQATT, CDR2 SNEGSKA, per germline (reference sequence). V lost 3 bases and J 2 bases, leaving 8 bases between the germline ends. Per the authors' pipeline: Estimation of nucleated cell counts relied on the amplification of reference gene primers. Assay: immunoSEQ multiplex PCR; the TCRdb copy retains only in-frame clones and omits some. The D gene and trimming were derived from the DNA, and the V and J assignments and clone size from that table. In the table there are about 200,000 clones, around 85% of which are singletons. This receptor was identified in a woman in her sixties or seventies with acute or convalescent COVID-19. This chain connects TRBV20-1 to TRBJ2-7; D perhaps matches TRBD2 (6 bases). The sample comprised peripheral blood. Here the CDR3 reads CSASRGTYEQYF. CDR3 nucleotides: TGCAGTGCTAGTCGGGGGACCTACGAGCAGTACTTC.